This T cell receptor (beta chain) was documented in a study of blood T cell repertoires in COVID-19. Study-level background: T cells, B-cell-depleted T cells, or PBMCs supplied cDNA or gDNA.

While infection was still active, Seattle patients were enrolled and then followed longitudinally. CDR1 is SGHRS and CDR2 is YFSETQ in the germline V gene. V dropped 0 bases and J dropped 5 bases, with 14 bases sitting between them. The CDR3 consists of 15 residues. Source study methods: Amplification of reference gene primers provided the estimated nucleated cell counts. Clones were read by immunoSEQ multiplex PCR, and TCRdb kept only the in-frame ones, dropping some. V and J calls and clone size are as listed in that table; D and trimming were resolved from the DNA. The data show fewer than 350,000 clones, 86% seen once.

The sample taken for sequencing was peripheral blood. This chain connects TRBV5-1 to TRBJ1-1; a possible D gene is TRBD1 (5 bases). This sequence was found in a woman aged 25 to 39 with COVID-19, enrolled during active disease. This CDR3 is CASSLAAQGGTEAFF. CDR3 in DNA: TGCGCCAGCAGCTTGGCCGCGCAGGGTGGGACTGAAGCTTTCTTT.